Listed below are T cell receptor beta chains from one sample, sequenced in a study of cytomegalovirus exposure and HLA in healthy donors. TCRdb keeps only in-frame clones here, not all; method: immunoSEQ multiplex PCR. Of 200,000 to 250,000 clones in the sample, over 70% were seen once. Specimen: PBMCs. The origin of the receptors is a woman aged 55-70 years in good health and CMV-seropositive. The CDR3 runs from the conserved cysteine through the conserved F or W. The D gene is left open where the match is weak. Clone size is stated in some rows and not others, as once, few, many or a class when expanded.

cdr3_nt	cdr3_aa	clone_size	d_call	j_call	v_call
TGTGCCAGCAGCTCCCGACTTCGGTCAGTAAACATTCAGTACTTC	CASSSRLRSVNIQYF	.	.	TRBJ2-4	TRBV13
TGTGCCGTGGGGGGAGGGACTAGCATTTACGCTACAGATACGCAGTATTTT	CAVGGGTSIYATDTQYF	.	TRBD2	TRBJ2-3	TRBV27
TGTGCCAGCAGTTTCCGGGGGACTCGGGATACGCAGTATTTT	CASSFRGTRDTQYF	few	.	TRBJ2-3	TRBV27
TGTGCCTGGAGTGTGCGAGGACAGGGCTATCAGCCCCAGCATTTT	CAWSVRGQGYQPQHF	.	TRBD1	TRBJ1-5	TRBV30
TGTGCCAGCAGCCTTCGAACAAATGAGCAGTTCTTC	CASSLRTNEQFF	.	.	TRBJ2-1	TRBV7-3
TGCAGCGTTCTAATGCGGGGGGTGAACACCGGGGAGCTGTTTTTT	CSVLMRGVNTGELFF	.	TRBD2	TRBJ2-2	TRBV29-1
TGTGCTAGTGGTTTCCCCGGGAAGTCTGGAAACACCATATATTTT	CASGFPGKSGNTIYF	.	.	TRBJ1-3	TRBV12-5
TGCGCCAGCAGCTCCAGGGGGACTGGACTCACAGATACGCAGTATTTT	CASSSRGTGLTDTQYF	.	.	TRBJ2-3	TRBV4-1
TGTGCCAGCAGCTTAGGGCTAGCGGGAAACGGGGAGCAGTACTTC	CASSLGLAGNGEQYF	.	TRBD2	TRBJ2-7	TRBV7-3
TGTGCCAGCAGCACCCTAGCGGGAGGGCAAGAGACCCAGTACTTC	CASSTLAGGQETQYF	.	TRBD2	TRBJ2-5	TRBV6-5
TGTGCCAGCAGTGGGGGAGGGGGCAATCAGCCCCAGCATTTT	CASSGGGGNQPQHF	.	.	TRBJ1-5	TRBV2
TGCGCCAGCAGTGTCGAGGGAGGCGAGCAGTACTTC	CASSVEGGEQYF	.	.	TRBJ2-7	TRBV10-1
TGTGCCAGCAGACCCACAGGGCTAGCGGAAACAGATACGCAGTATTTT	CASRPTGLAETDTQYF	.	.	TRBJ2-3	TRBV28
TGTGCCAGCAGTTTCAGGCAGCCCCAGCATTTT	CASSFRQPQHF	.	.	TRBJ1-5	TRBV28
TGTGCCAGCAGCCAGTTCAGGGGGGATAATGAAAAACTGTTTTTT	CASSQFRGDNEKLFF	.	TRBD1	TRBJ1-4	TRBV14
TGTGCCAGCAGCGCGGGACCCGGGGAGCTGTTTTTT	CASSAGPGELFF	.	.	TRBJ2-2	TRBV2
TGTGCCAGCAGCCCCGGGGGAGCGGGAGGTAGCGAGCAGTACTTC	CASSPGGAGGSEQYF	.	TRBD2	TRBJ2-7	TRBV5-4
TGCGCCAGCAGTGAGATAGGTAGCGGAGCCTACAATGAGCAGTTCTTC	CASSEIGSGAYNEQFF	once	.	TRBJ2-1	TRBV10-1
TGTGCCAGCGGGACAGGGTTCGGCTACACCTTC	CASGTGFGYTF	.	TRBD1	TRBJ1-2	TRBV6-1
TGTGCCATCAGTGGGACTAGCGGGAAGGCCGGGGAGCTGTTTTTT	CAISGTSGKAGELFF	.	TRBD2	TRBJ2-2	TRBV10-3
TGTGCCAGCGTACTAACCGGAACCGGCGAGCAGTACTTC	CASVLTGTGEQYF	.	.	TRBJ2-7	TRBV6-5
TGTGCCAGCAGTTACCGAACAGGGACAGATGGAAACACCATATATTTT	CASSYRTGTDGNTIYF	.	TRBD1	TRBJ1-3	TRBV6-5
TGTGCCAGCAGCGCCCGACCGGGACAGGGGGAAGGCTACACCTTC	CASSARPGQGEGYTF	.	TRBD1	TRBJ1-2	TRBV11-3
TGTGCCAGCAATCTACAGGGGGCTGGAACCGGGGAGCTGTTTTTT	CASNLQGAGTGELFF	.	TRBD1	TRBJ2-2	TRBV2
TGCAGCGCTCGCCCCACCGGACTGACTAGCGGATACAATGAGCAGTTCTTC	CSARPTGLTSGYNEQFF	.	TRBD2	TRBJ2-1	TRBV29-1
TGTGCCAGTACCGTTTCAGAGGGGGCGGACATTCAGTACTTC	CASTVSEGADIQYF	few	TRBD1	TRBJ2-4	TRBV19
TGTGCCAGCAGTCCACCACCGGGACAGGGAAACGGGGAGCTGTTTTTT	CASSPPPGQGNGELFF	.	TRBD1	TRBJ2-2	TRBV6-6